The next 18 T cell receptor beta chains were all read from a single sample in a study of identical twins. TCRdb re-derived calls from the 5' RACE reads in MiXCR, one entry per CDR3 protein. Of roughly 750,000 distinct CDR3 sequences in the sample, over 20% were seen once. The same data also contributed to another study, on T cells expressing NK-cell markers.

The specimen was PBMCs. The receptors shown here come from a woman aged 18-30 years in good health.

This clonotype has more than one count but fewer than ten. The chain recombines TRBV11-2 with TRBJ2-3; D perhaps matches TRBD2 (6 bases). The CDR3 is 19 residues long. V gave up 2 bases and J gave up 5 bases, with 26 bases separating them. Germline V gene data show CDR1 as SGHAT and CDR2 as FQNNGV. The CDR3 DNA sequence: TGTGCCAGCAGCTTAATGGGTTTGGGGGGACCGCTGGCGGGAGATACGCAGTATTTT. It translates to CASSLMGLGGPLAGDTQYF.

This clonotype has only a few counts. V is TRBV27 and J is TRBJ2-3; 13 bases align to TRBD2. V gave up 5 bases and J gave up 0 bases; unmatched junction bases: 8. The CDR3 loop spans 18 amino acids. Germline V gene sequence: CDR1 MNHEY, CDR2 SMNVEV (reference sequence). The CDR3 is CASSLRTSGRSSTDTQYF. The DNA for the CDR3 is TGTGCCAGCAGTCTCAGGACTAGCGGGAGATCCAGCACAGATACGCAGTATTTT.

V usage is TRBV20-1 and J usage is TRBJ1-1; D remains unclear. CDR1 is DFQATT, CDR2 SNEGSKA, per germline (reference sequence). This CDR3 has 15 residues. V lost 3 bases and J 0 bases, leaving 14 bases between the germline ends. The CDR3 DNA reads as TGCAGTGCTAGGAGCCCCCTTTCGTTGAACACTGAAGCTTTCTTT. It is translated as CSARSPLSLNTEAFF.

The chain carries TRBV7-3 and TRBJ2-5, with D possibly TRBD1 on 6 matching bases. The CDR3 is 15 amino acids. Trimming stripped 1 base from V and 1 base from J, with 10 bases between. The germline gives CDR1 SGHTA, CDR2 FQGTGA. In DNA form, the CDR3 reads TGTGCCAGCAGCTTAATGGGACACGCCCAAGAGACCCAGTACTTC. Amino acid sequence: CASSLMGHAQETQYF.

The chain uses TRBV18 and TRBJ2-1; 11 bases are shared with TRBD2. This CDR3 contains 15 residues. CDR1 is KGHSH and CDR2 is LQKENI in the germline V gene. V shed 0 bases and J 8 bases; nucleotides not matched to a gene: 3. The CDR3 loop reads CASSPPSGGGDEQFF. CDR3 nucleotide sequence: TGTGCCAGCTCACCACCTAGCGGGGGGGGCGATGAGCAGTTCTTC.

The V and J genes are TRBV7-2 and TRBJ1-2; TRBD1 might be the D (6 bases). CDR1 SGHTA and CDR2 FQGNSA come from the germline V gene. The CDR3 consists of 17 residues. The V and J ends lost 3 bases and 5 bases respectively, with 22 bases between them. CDR3 DNA sequence: TGTGCCAGCAGCTTTCCTCGGACAGCGTCCGTTTCTTATGGCTACACCTTC. Encoded protein: CASSFPRTASVSYGYTF.

The chain recombines TRBV6-5 with TRBJ1-2; 8 bases are shared with TRBD1. CDR3 length: 13 residues. The germline V gene encodes CDR1 MNHEY and CDR2 SVGAGI. V shed 6 bases and J 6 bases; nucleotides not matched to a gene: 6. The CDR3 sequence is CASRQGALNGYTF. The CDR3 coding sequence is TGTGCCAGCAGGCAGGGGGCTTTGAATGGCTACACCTTC.

This clonotype was seen a few times. The chain uses TRBV12-3 or TRBV12-4 and TRBJ1-3, with D unresolved. The germline V and J ends were trimmed by 4 bases and 4 bases, with 8 bases remaining between them. The CDR3 runs to 13 residues. The CDR3 loop reads CASSYYRGNTIYF. CDR3 bases: TGTGCCAGCAGTTATTACCGAGGAAACACCATATATTTT.

This clonotype was observed a handful of times. The V gene is TRBV4-3, the J gene TRBJ2-2; D gene uncertain. Trimming pared 1 base from V and 6 bases from J, leaving 9 bases between. The CDR3 spans 14 residues. The germline V gene has CDR1 LGHNA and CDR2 YSLEER. Here the CDR3 DNA reads TGCGCCAGCAGCCAAGCACAGAAGCCCGGGGAGCTGTTTTTT. This gives the protein CASSQAQKPGELFF.

This clonotype was counted ten times or more. This sequence joins TRBV5-1 and TRBJ1-2, with D possibly TRBD1 on 6 matching bases. Germline-derived CDR1 and CDR2 are SGHRS and YFSETQ. V lost 0 bases and J lost 9, with 9 bases in between. The CDR3 is 12 residues long. CDR3 in DNA: TGCGCCAGCAGCTTGGGCCAGGGGAGCTACACCTTC. This translates into CASSLGQGSYTF. The variable domain in full, completed from reference TRBV5-1 and TRBJ1-2, reads KAGVTQTPRYLIKTRGQQVTLSCSPISGHRSVSWYQQTPGQGLQFLFEYFSETQRNKGNFPGRFSGRQFSNSRSEMNVSTLELGDSALYLCASSLGQGSYTFGSGTRLTVV.

The genes are TRBV20-1 and TRBJ2-7; 12 bases line up with TRBD2. The CDR3 contains 13 residues. V lost 7 bases and J lost 2; bases outside the gene matches: 3. Germline V gene lookup returns CDR1 DFQATT and CDR2 SNEGSKA (reference sequence). The CDR3 spells CSVRLAGAYEQYF. As DNA, the CDR3 is TGCAGTGTCAGACTAGCGGGGGCCTACGAGCAGTACTTC.

The sample holds a few counts of this clonotype. The chain is built from TRBV6-1 and TRBJ2-3, with 8 bases fitting TRBD2. V lost 6 bases, J lost 5 bases, and 4 bases stayed unmatched. The CDR3 totals 13 residues. The germline CDR1 and CDR2 sequences are MNHNS and SASEGT. Written as DNA, the CDR3 is TGTGCCAGCAGGGGAACTAGCGGAGATACGCAGTATTTT. Its translation: CASRGTSGDTQYF.

This clonotype was recorded a few times. This chain connects TRBV9 to TRBJ2-3, with 8 positions matching TRBD2. This CDR3 contains 14 residues. Per germline, CDR1 SGDLS and CDR2 YYNGEE. Trimming cost V 0 bases and J 6 bases; bases outside gene matches: 3. The CDR3 protein is CASSVVGGGDTQYF. Here the CDR3 DNA reads TGTGCCAGCAGCGTAGTTGGCGGGGGGGATACGCAGTATTTT. Using reference TRBV9 and TRBJ2-3 for the parts outside the CDR3, the full variable domain is DSGVTQTPKHLITATGQRVTLRCSPRSGDLSVYWYQQSLDQGLQFLIQYYNGEERAKGNILERFSAQQFPDLHSELNLSSLELGDSALYFCASSVVGGGDTQYFGPGTRLTVL.

This clonotype was recorded at least ten times. This chain links TRBV20-1 with TRBJ2-4; D remains unclear. The CDR3 covers 11 residues. V gave up 2 bases and J gave up 6 bases, with 5 bases separating them. Germline V lookup: CDR1 DFQATT, CDR2 SNEGSKA (reference sequence). CDR3 in amino acids: CSARTVNIQYF. CDR3 in DNA: TGCAGTGCTAGAACCGTAAACATTCAGTACTTC.

The count of this clonotype is one. The V gene is TRBV7-9, the J gene TRBJ2-3; TRBD2 might be the D (6 bases). Deletions cut 6 bases from V and 0 bases from J, with 13 bases between. This CDR3 contains 15 residues. The germline V gene has CDR1 SEHNR and CDR2 FQNEAQ (reference sequence). CDR3 protein: CASRRDWSSTDTQYF. DNA for the CDR3: TGTGCCAGCAGGCGGGACTGGTCTAGCACAGATACGCAGTATTTT.

The genes are TRBV5-1 and TRBJ2-1; 15 positions match TRBD2. The CDR3 consists of 17 residues. The germline CDR1 and CDR2 sequences are SGHRS and YFSETQ. Germline trimming cut 4 bases from V and 9 bases from J; bases unmatched to any gene: 11. CDR3 sequence: CASSLSGTSGGRGEQFF. CDR3 sequence (DNA): TGCGCCAGCAGCCTTTCCGGGACTAGCGGGGGGAGGGGTGAGCAGTTCTTC.

The chain links TRBV6-2 or TRBV6-3 to TRBJ2-3, with TRBD2 matching over 14 bases. The CDR3 is 16 amino acids. Germline V CDR1 and CDR2: MNHEY, SVGEGT. Losses at the gene ends were 2 bases for V and 5 bases for J; bases not matched to a gene: 3. DNA of the CDR3: TGTGCCAGCAGTTACGTCGGACTAGCGGGAGGAGATACGCAGTATTTT. It is translated as CASSYVGLAGGDTQYF.

This clonotype was recorded a few times. The rearrangement links TRBV2 to TRBJ2-7, with D uncertain. CDR1 is SNHLY, CDR2 FYNNEI, per germline. The CDR3 is 16 amino acids. V was shortened by 0 bases and J by 0 bases, with 12 bases between the two germline ends. The CDR3 loop is CASSEARSIPSYEQYF. CDR3 coding DNA: TGTGCCAGCAGTGAAGCGCGTAGTATACCCTCCTACGAGCAGTACTTC.